This T cell receptor (beta chain) was observed in a study of human T cells and chemical hapten exposure. Background on the study: Readings were taken at 6 days from patch tests that had applied 0.01% DPC to the upper back. Study observations and caveats: Relative to control repertoires, expanded TCRs gave rise to significantly more large CDR3 similarity clusters.

This CDR3 contains 17 residues. CDR1 and CDR2 (germline): SGDLS, YYNGEE. V gave up 0 bases and J gave up 4 bases; unmatched junction bases: 9. On this clonotype: Antigen unknown.

TCRdb ran MiXCR on the RACE reads and lists one entry per CDR3 protein. This table holds some 51,000 distinct CDR3 sequences, 9.4% found once. The time point: pre-sensitization, week 0. The treatment is: therapeutic diphenylcyclopropenone sensitization with weekly scalp DPC. The V gene is TRBV9, the J gene TRBJ2-7; 11 bases agree with TRBD1. This clonotype originated in a woman in her thirties or forties with alopecia areata. Some clones in this sample may be carry-over from other donors' samples. This material consisted of whole blood, taken in connection with sensitization to the hapten diphenylcyclopropenone (DPC). The CDR3 DNA sequence: TGTGCCAGCAGCGTAGCCAGTAGGACAGGGGGCCGGTACGAGCAGTACTTC. Residues: CASSVASRTGGRYEQYF.